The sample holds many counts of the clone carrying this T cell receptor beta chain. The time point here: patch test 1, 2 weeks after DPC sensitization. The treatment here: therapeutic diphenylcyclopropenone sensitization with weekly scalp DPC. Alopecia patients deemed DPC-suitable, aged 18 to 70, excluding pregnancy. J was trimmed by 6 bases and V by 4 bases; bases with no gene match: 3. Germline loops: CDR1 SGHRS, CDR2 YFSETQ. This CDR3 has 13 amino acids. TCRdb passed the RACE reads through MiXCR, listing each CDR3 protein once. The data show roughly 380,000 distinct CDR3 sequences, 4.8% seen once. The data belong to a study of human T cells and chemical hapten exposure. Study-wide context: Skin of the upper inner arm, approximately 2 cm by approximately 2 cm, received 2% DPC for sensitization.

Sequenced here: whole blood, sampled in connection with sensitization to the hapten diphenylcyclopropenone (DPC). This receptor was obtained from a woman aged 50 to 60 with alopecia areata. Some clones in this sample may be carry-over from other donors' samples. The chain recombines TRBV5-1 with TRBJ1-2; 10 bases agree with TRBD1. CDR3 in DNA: TGCGCCAGCAGCACAGGACAGGGGGATGGCTACACCTTC. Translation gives CASSTGQGDGYTF.